This T cell receptor (beta chain) appears in the sequencing data of a study of T cell responses to AZD1222 COVID-19 vaccine. Study results and caveats: Only six or seven AZD1222 recipients tested seropositive at baseline.

Trimming took off 3 bases at V and 0 bases at J, with 8 bases between the two ends. The CDR3 length is 14 residues. Germline-derived CDR1 and CDR2 are SNHLY and FYNNEI. As regards this clone: Its matching antigen is unknown.

Profiling relied on immunoSEQ multiplex PCR, and the TCRdb table lists in-frame clones only, not all of them. The repertoire holds tens of thousands of clones, with approximately 85% as singletons. The specimen comprised peripheral blood, sampled on day 0 of AZD1222 vaccination. The clonotype originates from an adult in good health. The chain recombines TRBV2 with TRBJ1-2; D call uncertain. CDR3 sequence (DNA): TGTGCCAGCAGTGAGACGGCCTCTAACTATGGCTACACCTTC. Translation gives CASSETASNYGYTF.